Each of the 21 T cell receptor beta chains below was sequenced from the same sample in a study of T cells in Graves' hyperthyroidism and ophthalmopathy. It was RNA transcripts that yielded the amplified TCR beta CDR3 regions. Primed by the HTBI set, a first-round RT-PCR was run on the TCR CDR3. TCRdb called the multiplex PCR reads again in MiXCR, with one record for every CDR3 protein. The sample has a few hundred thousand distinct CDR3 sequences, approximately 15% seen once. The sequenced material came from blood. Receptor source: a woman between 18 and 29 years old with Graves' hyperthyroidism.

CDR3 region: CASSPGRRNTGELFF. In DNA form, the CDR3 reads TGTGCCAGCAGCCCGGGACGGAGGAACACCGGGGAGCTGTTTTTT. J is TRBJ2-2 and V is TRBV3-1; D could derive from TRBD1 or TRBD2 (5 bases each). Trimming removed 4 bases at V and 1 base at J, with 10 bases between. The germline gives CDR1 LGHDT, CDR2 YNNKEL (reference sequence). The CDR3 loop spans 15 amino acids.

In the case of this clonotype: A much larger clone differs by one base, so this may be a read error. This chain connects TRBV12-3 or TRBV12-4 to TRBJ2-5, with D maybe TRBD2 (5 bases). CDR3 length equals 13 residues. CDR3 residues: CASSFSEGETRYF. The CDR3 coding sequence is TGTGCCAGCAGTTTTTCTGAGGGCGAGACCCGGTACTTC.

This clonotype has ten or more counts. The rearrangement links TRBV11-2 to TRBJ2-1; D uncertain. The CDR3 length is 14 residues. Germline loops: CDR1 SGHAT, CDR2 FQNNGV. Trimming took off 3 bases at V and 7 bases at J, with 13 bases between the two ends. The chain's CDR3 is CASSFPGFTNEQFF. DNA of the CDR3: TGTGCCAGCAGCTTTCCCGGGTTTACGAATGAGCAGTTCTTC.

This clonotype appeared many times. V and J are TRBV27 and TRBJ2-7, with 7 bases matching TRBD1. There are 13 residues in the CDR3. Germline V CDR1 and CDR2: MNHEY, SMNVEV (reference sequence). After removal of 8 bases from V and 6 bases from J, the junction contained 10 bases not matched to a gene. The CDR3 DNA reads as TGTGCCAGCGGGGCAGGGGGACCCCTCGAGCAGTACTTC. It specifies CASGAGGPLEQYF.

This clonotype was seen repeatedly, ten times or more. The chain employs TRBV30 and TRBJ2-5; D gene ambiguous. Trimming removed 2 bases from V and 2 bases from J, with 9 bases in between. The CDR3 is made up of 13 amino acids. Germline assignment: CDR1 GTSNPN and CDR2 SVGIG (reference sequence). CDR3 residues: CAWSWSLQETQYF. As DNA, the CDR3 is TGTGCCTGGAGTTGGTCATTACAAGAGACCCAGTACTTC.

Remarks on this clonotype: A much larger clone differs by one base, so this may be a read error. J is TRBJ1-4 and V is TRBV15; TRBD1 is a possible D gene (6 bases). Trimming removed 1 base at V and 6 bases at J, with 12 bases between. Germline-derived CDR1 and CDR2 are LNHNV and YYDKDF (reference sequence). The length of the CDR3 is 15 residues. CDR3 nucleotide sequence: TGTGCCACCAGCAGAGGAGGCAAGGGGGATGAAAAACTGTTTTTT. Its protein is CATSRGGKGDEKLFF.

As to this clonotype: The junction shows a germline mismatch at one end, possibly a read error. This chain's CDR3 is CASSPGQGHYEQYF. CDR3 nucleotide sequence: TGCGCTAGCAGTCCGGGACAGGGCCACTACGAGCAGTACTTC. The rearrangement uses TRBV10-1 and TRBJ2-7, with TRBD1 matching 9 bases. CDR1 is WNHNN, CDR2 SYGVQD, per germline (reference sequence). The CDR3 is 14 amino acids.

The rearrangement joins TRBV10-3 to TRBJ2-7; D may match TRBD1 or TRBD2 (6 bases each). The germline V gene encodes CDR1 ENHRY and CDR2 SYGVKD. CDR3 length equals 15 residues. V lost 3 bases to trimming and J lost 1 base, with 13 bases between them. The CDR3 is CAISDRGERSYEQYF. The CDR3 DNA reads as TGTGCCATCAGTGATAGGGGGGAGAGGTCCTACGAGCAGTACTTC.

This clonotype was counted many times. The chain joins TRBV3-1 to TRBJ1-2; D remains unclear. From germline, CDR1 is LGHDT and CDR2 YNNKEL (reference sequence). This CDR3 contains 12 residues. With 1 base removed from V and 6 bases from J, the gap between germline ends came to 6 bases. The CDR3 region has the DNA TGTGCCAGCAGCCAAGGGGTCCATGGCTACACCTTC. Translating gives CASSQGVHGYTF.

This clonotype was found a few times. The V and J genes are TRBV19 and TRBJ2-1; D gene ambiguous. The V and J ends lost 5 bases and 4 bases respectively, with 18 bases between them. Germline V CDR1 and CDR2: LNHDA, SQIVND (reference sequence). The CDR3 spans 16 residues. The CDR3 loop reads CASSPPHARGYNEQFF. CDR3 DNA: TGTGCCAGTAGTCCCCCTCACGCGCGCGGATACAATGAGCAGTTCTTC.

This clonotype has ten or more counts. This chain joins TRBV6-2 or TRBV6-3 and TRBJ2-3, with TRBD2 matching 11 bases. Germline V CDR1 and CDR2: MNHEY, SVGEGT. The CDR3 spans 15 residues. J was trimmed by 3 bases and V by 2 bases; bases with no gene match: 1. The CDR3 DNA is TGTGCCAGCAGTTACCGGACTAGCGGGACAGATACGCAGTATTTT. Its protein is CASSYRTSGTDTQYF.

This clonotype was seen ten or more times. This chain connects TRBV10-1 to TRBJ2-3, with D perhaps matching TRBD2 (6 bases). There are 14 residues in the CDR3. Deletions cut 2 bases from V and 5 bases from J, with 11 bases between. From germline, CDR1 is WNHNN and CDR2 SYGVQD (reference sequence). The CDR3 region is CASSERLARDTQYF. CDR3 sequence (DNA): TGCGCCAGCAGTGAGAGGCTAGCGAGAGATACGCAGTATTTT.

This clonotype was detected only a few times. The V call is TRBV13, the J call TRBJ2-1; 8 bases line up with TRBD2. CDR1 and CDR2 from the germline V gene are PRHDT and FYEKMQ (reference sequence). The V gene end was trimmed by 2 bases and the J gene end by 9 bases; junction bases not matched to a gene: 9. This CDR3 is 15 amino acids long. CDR3 bases: TGTGCCAGCAGCTTACCCGGCGAAGCGGGAGTTGAGCAGTTCTTC. Encoded protein: CASSLPGEAGVEQFF.

This clonotype has ten or more counts. The chain links TRBV13 to TRBJ2-7; TRBD2 aligns across 12 bases. The CDR3 is 14 amino acids. V trimming: 5 bases; J trimming: 6 bases; junction bases outside the gene matches: 5. CDR1 is PRHDT, CDR2 FYEKMQ, per germline (reference sequence). The CDR3 is CASSTLAGGPEQYF. The DNA of the CDR3 is TGTGCCAGCAGCACACTAGCGGGAGGTCCCGAGCAGTACTTC.

This clonotype has more than one count but fewer than ten. This chain joins TRBV6-1 and TRBJ2-2; TRBD2 matches at 12 bases. CDR3 length: 15 residues. Germline lookup yields CDR1 MNHNS and CDR2 SASEGT. Unmatched junction bases numbered 5, after V lost 6 bases and J lost 6 bases. The CDR3 bases are TGTGCCAGCAGACCTAGCGGGAGGGCCCCCGGGGAGCTGTTTTTT. Translation gives CASRPSGRAPGELFF.

This clonotype was recorded many times. The chain has TRBV24-1 and TRBJ1-1; D might be TRBD1 (5 bases). Trimming took off 1 base at V and 6 bases at J, with 20 bases between the two ends. The CDR3 has 17 amino acids. The germline CDR1 and CDR2 sequences are KGHDR and SFDVKD. The CDR3: CATSDFEGTPTPPEAFF. In DNA, the CDR3 is TGTGCCACCAGTGATTTTGAGGGGACGCCTACACCCCCTGAAGCTTTCTTT.

This clonotype appeared a few times. At one boundary the junction diverges from the germline segment, which might be a read error. This chain links TRBV6-2 or TRBV6-3 with TRBJ2-3, with TRBD2 matching over 7 bases. The CDR3 totals 16 residues. Germline CDR1 is MNHEY and CDR2 is SVGEGT. Here the CDR3 reads CASSDSASGSTDTQYF. The CDR3 DNA follows: TGTGCCAGCAGTGACTCGGCTAGCGGTAGCACAGATACGCAGTATTTT.

This clonotype was observed a single time. With a much larger clone just one base away, this may be a read error. A read error is likely, as this CDR3 ends without the conserved phenylalanine or tryptophan. The chain links TRBV28 to TRBJ2-2; D is perhaps TRBD1 (5 bases). V was shortened by 8 bases and J by 4 bases, with 23 bases between the two germline ends. CDR1 and CDR2 (germline): MDHEN, SYDVKM. CDR3 length: 17 amino acids. CDR3 amino acids: CASSFRVGLTSTGELFL. In DNA form, the CDR3 reads TGTGCCAGCTCATTTAGAGTGGGGCTTACATCCACCGGGGAGCTGTTTCTT.

The V and J genes are TRBV6-8 and TRBJ2-3, with 7 bases fitting TRBD2. The junction had 4 bases not matched to a gene; V was cut back by 0 bases and J by 4 bases. There are 15 residues in the CDR3. Germline CDR1 is MNHGY and CDR2 is SAAAGT. CDR3 in DNA: TGTGCCAGCAGTTACTCGGGGGAGGGCGCAGATACGCAGTATTTT. Protein sequence: CASSYSGEGADTQYF.

The J gene is TRBJ1-5, the V gene TRBV16; TRBD1 matches at 9 bases. This CDR3 is 17 amino acids long. CDR1 is KGHSY and CDR2 is FQNENV in the germline V gene. The J segment lost 5 bases and the V segment lost 2 bases, leaving 10 bases of the junction unmatched. CDR3: CASSQGPGTGYDQPQHF. The CDR3 DNA reads TGTGCCAGCAGCCAAGGCCCCGGGACAGGGTATGATCAGCCCCAGCATTTT.

The chain is built from TRBV20-1 and TRBJ2-5, with TRBD1 matching 9 bases. J lost 5 bases, V lost 5 bases, and 3 bases had no gene match. This CDR3 is built from 12 residues. Germline CDR1 reads DFQATT; CDR2 reads SNEGSKA (reference sequence). The CDR3 here is CSAHRGLETQYF. DNA for the CDR3: TGCAGTGCTCACAGGGGGCTTGAGACCCAGTACTTC.